The 28 T cell receptor beta chains listed next were all sequenced from one sample in a study of cytomegalovirus exposure and HLA in healthy donors (dated by TCRdb to between 2016 and 2019). Library creation used the immunoSEQ multiplex PCR assay. What TCRdb holds here is the immuneACCESS table cut down to in-frame rearrangements. Part of the clones is not present; checked against another copy, under half of the missing clones reflect an unresolved V gene, and the others are unexplained. This sample comprises about 70,000 clones, 85% to 95% of them detected only once. The ten largest clones capture around 1.5% of the sample. Source material: PBMCs. Every receptor here comes from a man between 18 and 29 years old in good health and CMV-seropositive.

The rearrangement joins TRBV7-9 to TRBJ2-1; 13 bases are shared with TRBD2. The CDR3 loop spans 15 amino acids. The germline gives CDR1 SEHNR, CDR2 FQNEAQ (reference sequence). J lost 5 bases, V lost 5 bases, and 3 bases had no gene match. The CDR3 reads CASSLGLAGDNEQFF. The CDR3 nucleotides are TGTGCCAGCAGCCTAGGACTAGCGGGAGACAATGAGCAGTTCTTC.

This clone was observed a few times. The V gene is TRBV28, the J gene TRBJ1-2, with D unclear. The CDR3 is 13 amino acids. Germline CDR1 is MDHEN and CDR2 is SYDVKM. The V gene lost 5 bases and the J gene lost 3 bases, with 10 bases spanning the gap. The CDR3 coding sequence is TGTGCCAGCAGTACCACTACTTACTATGGCTACACCTTC. Translated, it gives CASSTTTYYGYTF.

This clone has just one count. The chain carries TRBV10-3 and TRBJ2-2; no definite D call. Trimming took off 4 bases at V and 5 bases at J, with 17 bases between the two ends. CDR3 length equals 16 residues. CDR1 is ENHRY and CDR2 is SYGVKD in the germline V gene. The CDR3 spells CAISGVARFDTGELFF. The CDR3 nucleotides read TGTGCCATCAGTGGAGTAGCCCGTTTCGATACCGGGGAGCTGTTTTTT.

This chain uses TRBV10-3 with TRBJ1-4; TRBD1 might be the D (5 bases). The CDR3 totals 14 residues. V lost 4 bases and J 2 bases, leaving 8 bases between the germline ends. CDR1 and CDR2 (germline): ENHRY, SYGVKD. The CDR3 nucleotides are TGTGCCATCAGTGCGGGGGTCACTAATGAAAAACTGTTTTTT. The encoded protein is CAISAGVTNEKLFF.

The genes are TRBV11-2 and TRBJ2-1; weak D call: TRBD2 (7 bases). V was clipped by 5 bases and J by 5 bases, with 10 bases between them. The CDR3 contains 13 residues. CDR1 SGHAT and CDR2 FQNNGV come from the germline V gene. This CDR3 reads CASSGEGDNEQFF. The CDR3 region has the DNA TGTGCCAGCAGCGGGGAGGGGGACAATGAGCAGTTCTTC.

The rearrangement links TRBV19 to TRBJ1-1; D not certain. This CDR3 is built from 13 residues. V was cut by 3 bases and J by 4 bases, with 9 bases left in between. The germline V gene has CDR1 LNHDA and CDR2 SQIVND (reference sequence). CDR3 in amino acids: CASSITRLTEAFF. For the CDR3, the DNA is TGTGCCAGTAGTATTACGAGGCTCACTGAAGCTTTCTTT.

The chain is built from TRBV5-6 and TRBJ1-3; maybe TRBD1 (5 bases). This CDR3 has 16 amino acids. Trimming pared 2 bases from V and 0 bases from J, leaving 12 bases between. Germline V lookup: CDR1 SGHDT, CDR2 YYEEEE. The CDR3 DNA sequence: TGTGCCAGCAGCTTAGCAGGGACTAACTCTGGAAACACCATATATTTT. This sequence encodes CASSLAGTNSGNTIYF.

This sequence joins TRBV28 and TRBJ1-2; TRBD1 aligns across 9 bases. Per germline, CDR1 MDHEN and CDR2 SYDVKM. The CDR3 totals 12 residues. The trim removed 8 bases at V and 7 bases at J, leaving 5 bases unmatched. This chain's CDR3 is CASGTGGGGYTF. The CDR3 region has the DNA TGTGCCAGCGGCACAGGGGGCGGTGGCTACACCTTC.

The J gene is TRBJ2-3, the V gene TRBV15, with 12 bases identical to TRBD2. CDR3 length: 16 residues. J was trimmed by 2 bases and V by 6 bases; bases with no gene match: 6. The germline CDR1 and CDR2 sequences are LNHNV and YYDKDF (reference sequence). The CDR3 sequence is CATRAGTSGYTDTQYF. The CDR3 region has the DNA TGTGCCACCAGAGCCGGGACTAGCGGGTACACAGATACGCAGTATTTT.

The J gene is TRBJ1-1, the V gene TRBV9, with 10 bases matching TRBD1. V shed 3 bases, J shed 5 bases, and the junction held 1 base outside the gene matches. The CDR3 spans 13 residues. Per the germline V gene, CDR1 is SGDLS and CDR2 is YYNGEE. In DNA form, the CDR3 reads TGTGCCAGCAGCGGGACAGGGGGGACTGAAGCTTTCTTT. It yields the protein CASSGTGGTEAFF.

The CDR3 bases are TGTGCTAGTGGCCACCGCCGGGCGGGAGGGCCCTCGGGCACAGATACGCAGTATTTT. Translation: CASGHRRAGGPSGTDTQYF. The rearrangement uses TRBV12-5 and TRBJ2-3; 9 bases line up with TRBD2. The V and J ends lost 6 bases and 1 base, in that order; junction bases with no gene match: 17. CDR1 and CDR2 (germline): LGHNT, FRNRAP. This CDR3 comprises 19 residues.

The rearrangement uses TRBV5-3 and TRBJ1-1; 8 positions match TRBD1. TRBV5-3 is an ORF, and what it does is uncertain. This CDR3 spans 16 amino acids. V lost 0 bases and J lost 4; bases outside the gene matches: 8. CDR3 bases: TGTGCCAGAAGCTTGGAGGGGGGACAGGAGAGCACTGAAGCTTTCTTT. It yields the protein CARSLEGGQESTEAFF.

V and J are TRBV5-1 and TRBJ1-2; no clear D. The germline gives CDR1 SGHRS, CDR2 YFSETQ. This CDR3 has 13 amino acids. Deletions cut 0 bases from V and 2 bases from J, with 5 bases between. The CDR3 region is CASSLGENYGYTF. CDR3 nucleotides: TGCGCCAGCAGCTTGGGAGAGAACTATGGCTACACCTTC. Drawing the rest from reference TRBV5-1 and TRBJ1-2, the complete variable domain is KAGVTQTPRYLIKTRGQQVTLSCSPISGHRSVSWYQQTPGQGLQFLFEYFSETQRNKGNFPGRFSGRQFSNSRSEMNVSTLELGDSALYLCASSLGENYGYTFGSGTRLTVV.

This chain connects TRBV11-2 to TRBJ2-3; D may be TRBD2 (5 bases). The germline V gene has CDR1 SGHAT and CDR2 FQNNGV. Trimming removed 1 base from V and 0 bases from J, with 11 bases in between. The CDR3 is 16 residues long. The CDR3: CASSLAKTRSTDTQYF. DNA of the CDR3: TGTGCCAGCAGCTTAGCCAAAACTAGGAGCACAGATACGCAGTATTTT.

In its sample, this clone was seen once. The V and J genes are TRBV2 and TRBJ2-2, with 7 bases aligning to TRBD2. Germline V CDR1 and CDR2: SNHLY, FYNNEI. This CDR3 is built from 14 residues. Trimming at V came to 4 bases and at J to 5 bases, leaving 4 bases not matched to a gene. The DNA for the CDR3 is TGTGCCAGCAGTGGGATACTAGCGACCGGGGAGCTGTTTTTT. Protein product: CASSGILATGELFF.

This clone was seen just once. The chain has TRBV6-1 and TRBJ1-1; D perhaps matches TRBD1 (6 bases). The CDR3 is made up of 13 amino acids. V lost 6 bases, J lost 6 bases, and 14 bases lay in between. Germline values: CDR1 MNHNS, CDR2 SASEGT. CDR3 bases: TGTGCCAGCAGCCGGACAGACGAGGCTGAAGCTTTCTTT. This translates into CASSRTDEAEAFF.

The V and J genes are TRBV28 and TRBJ1-3, with 10 bases fitting TRBD1. The CDR3 extends over 15 amino acids. With 6 bases clipped from V and 4 bases from J, the junction kept 6 bases outside the gene matches. Per germline, CDR1 MDHEN and CDR2 SYDVKM. The CDR3 DNA reads as TGTGCCAGCAGAGCGACAGGGGGCTTGGGAAACACCATATATTTT. It yields the protein CASRATGGLGNTIYF.

This chain's CDR3 is CANSPTGSSYEQYF. In DNA, the CDR3 is TGTGCCAACTCACCGACAGGGAGCTCCTACGAGCAGTACTTC. The rearrangement links TRBV10-3 to TRBJ2-7; 7 bases agree with TRBD1. This CDR3 spans 14 amino acids. Trimming took 10 bases from V and 0 from J; bases not matched to a gene: 9. In germline, CDR1 is ENHRY, CDR2 SYGVKD.

The J gene is TRBJ2-1, the V gene TRBV5-1; 10 bases align to TRBD2. The CDR3 sequence is 15 residues long. Germline CDR1 is SGHRS and CDR2 is YFSETQ. V trimming: 4 bases; J trimming: 4 bases; junction bases outside the gene matches: 5. The DNA of the CDR3 is TGCGCCAGCAGCCTCGCAGCGGGAGGGTACAATGAGCAGTTCTTC. It encodes CASSLAAGGYNEQFF.

This rearrangement joins TRBV4-1 to TRBJ1-4, with no clear D. V was cut by 1 base and J by 5 bases, with 14 bases left in between. CDR1 and CDR2 (germline): MGHRA, YSYEKL. CDR3 length equals 16 residues. The CDR3 reads CASSQAAVTLNEKLFF. CDR3 sequence (DNA): TGCGCCAGCAGCCAAGCCGCGGTGACCCTGAATGAAAAACTGTTTTTT.

V usage is TRBV10-3 and J usage is TRBJ2-7; TRBD1 is a possible D gene (5 bases). The CDR3 has 18 residues. Trimming took 6 bases from V and 0 from J, leaving 24 bases between them. The V gene's germline CDR1 is ENHRY and CDR2 SYGVKD. The CDR3 region is CAISGRWGRNTSSYEQYF. The CDR3 region has the DNA TGTGCCATCAGCGGACGTTGGGGCAGGAACACCAGCTCCTACGAGCAGTACTTC.

The chain combines TRBV6-4 with TRBJ2-1; TRBD1 might be the D (6 bases). With 1 base removed from V and 12 bases from J, the gap between germline ends came to 10 bases. This CDR3 has 12 amino acids. Germline assignment: CDR1 MRHNA and CDR2 SNTAGT. The CDR3 loop reads CASSDLQGSQFF. In nucleotides, the CDR3 is TGTGCCAGCAGTGACTTACAGGGTTCGCAGTTCTTC.

A remark on this clone: A read error may account for a junction end that differs from germline. This rearrangement joins TRBV15 to TRBJ2-7; 10 positions match TRBD2. The CDR3 extends over 16 amino acids. The germline CDR1 and CDR2 sequences are LNHNV and YYDKDF (reference sequence). The CDR3 reads CATSRASSGRKNEQCF. The CDR3 nucleotides are TGTGCCACCAGCAGAGCCTCTAGCGGGAGAAAGAACGAGCAGTGCTTC.

The chain recombines TRBV29-1 with TRBJ2-7; D might be TRBD1 (6 bases). The V gene lost 3 bases and the J gene lost 1 base, with 19 bases spanning the gap. The CDR3 totals 16 residues. The germline gives CDR1 SQVTM, CDR2 ANQGSEA. Written as DNA, the CDR3 is TGCAGCGTTGAGGGGGACATTAAGGATGGGTCCTACGAGCAGTACTTC. Amino acid sequence: CSVEGDIKDGSYEQYF.

In DNA, the CDR3 is TGTGCCAGCCTCCTGGCAGCGAGTAGCAATCAGCCCCAGCATTTT. It is translated as CASLLAASSNQPQHF. The chain has TRBV28 and TRBJ1-5; D gene ambiguous. CDR1 is MDHEN and CDR2 is SYDVKM in the germline V gene. Trimming pared 8 bases from V and 0 bases from J, leaving 14 bases between. The CDR3 runs to 15 residues.

The rearrangement joins TRBV6-5 to TRBJ2-7, with D unclear. CDR1 is MNHEY, CDR2 SVGAGI, per germline. This CDR3 comprises 12 residues. V was trimmed by 5 bases and J by 1 base, leaving 6 bases between them. Here the CDR3 DNA reads TGTGCCAGCAGTGCACAATCCTACGAGCAGTACTTC. Amino acids: CASSAQSYEQYF.

This rearrangement joins TRBV19 to TRBJ2-5, with a weak D call TRBD1 (5 bases). This CDR3 has 13 residues. V was trimmed by 3 bases and J by 4 bases, leaving 9 bases between them. Germline CDR1 is LNHDA and CDR2 is SQIVND (reference sequence). The CDR3 DNA is TGTGCCAGTAGTATTGGCAGGGCAGAGACCCAGTACTTC. The encoded protein is CASSIGRAETQYF.

The rearrangement links TRBV7-6 to TRBJ2-7; D is undetermined. With 5 bases removed from V and 0 bases from J, the gap between germline ends came to 17 bases. Germline loops: CDR1 SGHVS, CDR2 FNYEAQ. The length of the CDR3 is 16 residues. The CDR3 region is CASSGLPSRSSYEQYF. The DNA of the CDR3 is TGTGCCAGCAGCGGCCTCCCGTCGCGGAGCTCCTACGAGCAGTACTTC.